These T cell receptor beta chains were read from a single sample in a study of blood T cell repertoires in COVID-19. The assay was immunoSEQ multiplex PCR, and TCRdb's table has in-frame clones only and misses some. The sample lists about 89,000 clones; approximately 80% were seen once. The source material was peripheral blood. The receptors were gathered from a woman of 80 years or more with acute or convalescent COVID-19. Each CDR3 is given with its conserved first and last residue. A D gene is named only where the DNA matches it firmly. Not all rows give a size; the values are once, few, many and, for expanded clones, a class.

NA	NA	TRBJ1-2	TRBV18	TGTGCCAGCTCACCACTGACGACAAACTATGGCTACACCTTC	CASSPLTTNYGYTF
NA	NA	TRBJ2-3	TRBV10-1	TGCGCCAGCAGTGACCCCGGAGGGAAAAGCACAGATACGCAGTATTTT	CASSDPGGKSTDTQYF
few	NA	TRBJ2-7	TRBV7-6	TGTGCCAGCAGCTTAGCGGCGGCGGCAGGGCTCTCCTACGAGCAGTACTTC	CASSLAAAAGLSYEQYF
once	TRBD1	TRBJ1-6	TRBV18	TGTGCCAGCTCACCGGACAGGCTTCTTAATTCACCCCTCCACTTT	CASSPDRLLNSPLHF
few	TRBD1	TRBJ2-5	TRBV7-9	TGTGCCAGCAGCTTAGAGGGACAGCTACAAGAGACCCAGTACTTC	CASSLEGQLQETQYF
NA	TRBD2	TRBJ2-1	TRBV6-5	TGTGCCAGCAGTTTGTCTCTAGCGGATTACAATGAGCAGTTCTTC	CASSLSLADYNEQFF
NA	TRBD1	TRBJ2-5	TRBV29-1	TGCAGCACTACAGGGGGCGGAGAGACCCAGTACTTC	CSTTGGGETQYF
NA	TRBD2	TRBJ2-1	TRBV9	TGTGCCAGCAGCGTCCTAAGCGGGGGGAGAGGATCCTACAATGAGCAGTTCTTC	CASSVLSGGRGSYNEQFF
NA	TRBD2	TRBJ2-5	TRBV15	TGTGCCACCAGCAGAGGGGAAACTAGCGGCCAAGAGACCCAGTACTTC	CATSRGETSGQETQYF
few	TRBD2	TRBJ2-3	TRBV10-2	TGCGCCAGCAGAGAAACTAGCGGGGGGGCAGGGATTACAGATACGCAGTATTTT	CASRETSGGAGITDTQYF
NA	NA	TRBJ2-5	TRBV19	TGTGCCAGTAGTATAGCTCAGCAAGAGACCCAGTACTTC	CASSIAQQETQYF
NA	NA	TRBJ1-3	TRBV30	TGTGCCTGGGACAGCCTCTCTGGAAACACCATATATTTT	CAWDSLSGNTIYF
NA	TRBD1	TRBJ1-1	TRBV5-1	TGCGCCAGCAGCTGGAACCCCGGGACAGACACTGAAGCTTTCTTT	CASSWNPGTDTEAFF
NA	TRBD1	TRBJ2-5	TRBV5-1	TGCGCCAGCAGCTTGATGCCCCGGGACAGGGGAGAGACCCAGTACTTC	CASSLMPRDRGETQYF
NA	NA	TRBJ2-5	TRBV12-3/TRBV12-4	TGTGCCAGCACCATCCGAGGAGGGGAGACCCAGTACTTC	CASTIRGGETQYF
NA	TRBD1	TRBJ1-1	TRBV29-1	TGCAGCGTTCAACAGGGGAGTAACGAAGCTTTCTTT	CSVQQGSNEAFF
few	NA	TRBJ1-1	TRBV18	TGTGCCAGCTCCCAACTAAAATCTGAAGCTTTCTTT	CASSQLKSEAFF
NA	NA	TRBJ1-2	TRBV19	TGTGCCAGTAGTCTCTCCTACAGGGCGGATGGCTACACCTTC	CASSLSYRADGYTF